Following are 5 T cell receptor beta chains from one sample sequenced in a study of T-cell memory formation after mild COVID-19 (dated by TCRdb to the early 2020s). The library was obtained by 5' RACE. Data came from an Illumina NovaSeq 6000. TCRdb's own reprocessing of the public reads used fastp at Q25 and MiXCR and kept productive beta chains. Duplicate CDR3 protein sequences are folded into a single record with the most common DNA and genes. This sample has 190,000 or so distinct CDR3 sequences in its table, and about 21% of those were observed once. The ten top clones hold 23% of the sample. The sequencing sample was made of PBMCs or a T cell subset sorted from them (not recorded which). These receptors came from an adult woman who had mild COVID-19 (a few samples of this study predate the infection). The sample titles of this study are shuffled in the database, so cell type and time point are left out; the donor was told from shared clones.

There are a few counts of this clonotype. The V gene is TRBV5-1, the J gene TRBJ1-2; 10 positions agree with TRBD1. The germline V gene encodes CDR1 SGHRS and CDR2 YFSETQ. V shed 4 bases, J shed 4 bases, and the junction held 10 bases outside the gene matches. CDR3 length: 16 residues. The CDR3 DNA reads TGCGCCAGCAGCCCCGGACAGGGGGAATTCCTCTATGGCTACACCTTC. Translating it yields CASSPGQGEFLYGYTF.

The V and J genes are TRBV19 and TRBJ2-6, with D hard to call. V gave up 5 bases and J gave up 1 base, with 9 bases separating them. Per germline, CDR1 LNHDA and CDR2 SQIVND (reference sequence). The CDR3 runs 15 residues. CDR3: CASSVVGSGANVLTF. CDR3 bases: TGTGCCAGTAGTGTCGTTGGTTCTGGGGCCAACGTCCTGACTTTC.

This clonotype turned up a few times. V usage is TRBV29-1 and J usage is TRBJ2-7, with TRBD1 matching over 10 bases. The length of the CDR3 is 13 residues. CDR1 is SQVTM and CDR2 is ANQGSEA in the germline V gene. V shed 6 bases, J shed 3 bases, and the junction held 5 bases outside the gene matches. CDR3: CSVQGQGDYEQYF. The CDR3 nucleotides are TGCAGCGTCCAAGGACAGGGGGACTACGAGCAGTACTTC.

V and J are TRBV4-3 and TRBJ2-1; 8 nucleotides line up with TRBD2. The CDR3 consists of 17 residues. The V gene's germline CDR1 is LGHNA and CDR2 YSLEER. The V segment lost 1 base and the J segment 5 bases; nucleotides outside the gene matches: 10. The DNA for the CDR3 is TGCGCCAGCAGCCAAGTAGTGCAGCGGGAGATTAACAATGAGCAGTTCTTC. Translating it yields CASSQVVQREINNEQFF.

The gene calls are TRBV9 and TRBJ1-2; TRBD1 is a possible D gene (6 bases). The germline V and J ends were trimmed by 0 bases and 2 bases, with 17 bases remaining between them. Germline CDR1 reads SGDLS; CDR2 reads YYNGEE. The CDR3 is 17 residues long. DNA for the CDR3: TGTGCCAGCAGCGTAGAAACCCGGCCCCAGGGGAACTATGGCTACACCTTC. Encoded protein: CASSVETRPQGNYGYTF.